The 9 T cell receptor beta chains in this list originate from one sample, sequenced in a study of T-cell reconstitution after alpha-beta-depleted transplantation in children. The TCRbeta library incorporated unique molecular identifiers. TCRdb re-called the PCR reads through MiXCR, storing one row per CDR3 protein. The sample shows 500,000 to 750,000 distinct CDR3 sequences, approximately 30% of them seen only once. The material was PBMCs, obtained before TCRalphabeta/CD19-depleted stem cell transplant. The origin of the receptors is a boy under two years old with Wiskott-Aldrich syndrome, due to receive a stem cell transplant.

CDR3 nucleotides: TGCGCCAGCAGCCAAGCGGGGGAATATAGCAATCAGCCCCAGCATTTT. Its protein product is CASSQAGEYSNQPQHF. V usage is TRBV4-1 and J usage is TRBJ1-5, with a weak D call TRBD1 (5 bases). The CDR3 is made up of 16 amino acids. The V gene lost 1 base and the J gene lost 0 bases, with 10 bases spanning the gap. The germline gives CDR1 MGHRA, CDR2 YSYEKL.

The chain joins TRBV5-1 to TRBJ2-1; D is perhaps TRBD2 (6 bases). The germline CDR1 and CDR2 sequences are SGHRS and YFSETQ. The CDR3 spans 17 residues. The ends were cut back, 4 bases at V and 2 bases at J, with 19 bases in the middle. This CDR3 reads CASSLEKIADTYNEQFF. DNA of the CDR3: TGCGCCAGCAGCCTCGAAAAAATAGCGGATACCTACAATGAGCAGTTCTTC. The full variable domain, its missing parts supplied by reference TRBV5-1 and TRBJ2-1, is KAGVTQTPRYLIKTRGQQVTLSCSPISGHRSVSWYQQTPGQGLQFLFEYFSETQRNKGNFPGRFSGRQFSNSRSEMNVSTLELGDSALYLCASSLEKIADTYNEQFFGPGTRLTVL.

This chain links TRBV6-5 with TRBJ2-3; D may be TRBD2 (6 bases). This CDR3 is built from 12 residues. Germline-derived CDR1 and CDR2 are MNHEY and SVGAGI. The germline V and J ends were trimmed by 9 bases and 7 bases, with 14 bases remaining between them. The CDR3: CASRRGTYTQYF. CDR3 nucleotides: TGTGCCAGTCGGAGGGGTACATATACGCAGTATTTT.

This sequence joins TRBV15 and TRBJ2-1; 7 nucleotides line up with TRBD2. V lost 0 bases and J lost 1; bases outside the gene matches: 3. Germline assignment: CDR1 LNHNV and CDR2 YYDKDF (reference sequence). The CDR3 totals 16 residues. The CDR3 DNA is TGTGCCACCAGCAGAGAGGGCGGGAGTTCCTACAATGAGCAGTTCTTC. Translation gives CATSREGGSSYNEQFF.

The CDR3 coding sequence is TGTGCCTGGAGTGATATGGGGGACAGGAGTTCCGAGCAGTTCTTC. It is translated as CAWSDMGDRSSEQFF. This chain connects TRBV30 to TRBJ2-1; 8 nucleotides agree with TRBD1. The V gene's germline CDR1 is GTSNPN and CDR2 SVGIG (reference sequence). Trimming removed 1 base from V and 10 bases from J; junction bases left unmatched: 12. The CDR3 has 15 amino acids.

In DNA, the CDR3 is TGTGCCAGCAGCGCATCCGGGACTAGCGGGAGGGCGGGCACAGATACGCAGTATTTT. Translation: CASSASGTSGRAGTDTQYF. The chain combines TRBV21-1 with TRBJ2-3; TRBD2, as called in the table, went unchecked against the DNA. TRBV21-1 is a recognized pseudogene. This CDR3 is built from 19 residues.

The genes are TRBV7-8 and TRBJ1-3; D remains ambiguous. The CDR3 totals 12 residues. V dropped 3 bases and J dropped 4 bases, with 4 bases sitting between them. Germline-derived CDR1 and CDR2 are SGHVS and FQNEAQ. The CDR3 sequence is CASSFEGNTIYF. CDR3 DNA: TGTGCCAGCAGCTTCGAAGGAAACACCATATATTTT.

This clonotype has only a few counts. The chain links TRBV29-1 to TRBJ2-3; 8 bases align to TRBD2. The CDR3 loop spans 14 amino acids. The trim removed 4 bases at V and 2 bases at J, leaving 5 bases unmatched. CDR1 and CDR2 from the germline V gene are SQVTM and ANQGSEA. The CDR3: CSVVAGPPTDTQYF. The CDR3 DNA sequence: TGCAGCGTTGTAGCGGGGCCGCCCACAGATACGCAGTATTTT.

This clonotype has more than one count but fewer than ten. The chain uses TRBV6-5 and TRBJ1-3, with no clear D. Looked up from germline, CDR1 is MNHEY and CDR2 is SVGAGI. The CDR3 totals 13 residues. V was trimmed by 0 bases and J by 2 bases, leaving 2 bases between them. CDR3 amino acids: CASSYSTGNTIYF. In nucleotides, the CDR3 is TGTGCCAGCAGTTACTCTACTGGAAACACCATATATTTT.